The sequence of this T cell receptor beta chain was determined in a study of cytomegalovirus exposure and HLA in healthy donors. Study context: In terms of ancestry, the Caucasian-associated cluster contained about four fifths of the roughly 400 genotyped donors. General study points: Later genetic work tied a missense DCLRE1C variant to beta-chain V and J trimming. A list of 164 TCR beta chains associated with cytomegalovirus was given.

Concerning this clone itself: Antigen specificity is unknown.

The CDR3 has 13 amino acids. The germline V and J ends were trimmed by 2 bases and 6 bases, with 10 bases remaining between them. Germline CDR1 reads MDHEN; CDR2 reads SYDVKM. A multiplex PCR was run with 60 Vbeta primers and 13 Jbeta primers. TCRdb keeps only in-frame clones here, not all; method: immunoSEQ multiplex PCR. This table has 100,000 to 140,000 clones, roughly 72% appearing once. This TCR came from a man aged 25-45 years in good health and CMV-seronegative. The sample taken for sequencing was PBMCs. V and J are TRBV28 and TRBJ1-2, with D perhaps matching TRBD1 (6 bases). The CDR3 loop is CASSLGAGDGYTF. The CDR3 DNA sequence: TGTGCCAGCAGTTTAGGGGCAGGGGATGGCTACACCTTC.